This T cell receptor beta chain was profiled in a study of Ad26.COV2.S vaccination and SARS-CoV-2 variants. General study findings and limits: Substantial breadth was reportedly displayed by spike-specific CD8+ and CD4+ T cell responses after vaccination.

The treatment was: 19 received Ad26.COV2.S at low or high dose, single or two shots; about 5 received placebo; per-sample allocation not given. All samples were drawn on day 63, counting from the first vaccine or placebo injection. The sample came from a Boston adult aged 18-55 years. Regarding this clone: Its antigen remains unknown.

Sequencing used immunoSEQ multiplex PCR; TCRdb keeps in-frame clones, though not all of them. The sample lists hundreds of thousands of clones, over 75% occurring once. The J segment lost 4 bases and the V segment lost 9 bases, leaving 9 bases of the junction unmatched. The CDR3 sequence is 14 residues long. Per germline, CDR1 ENHRY and CDR2 SYGVKD. The sample here was peripheral blood, taken in a trial of Ad26.COV2.S vaccine versus placebo. This TCR derives from a person between 18 and 65 years old who received the Ad26.COV2.S COVID-19 vaccine or a placebo. The rearrangement uses TRBV10-3 and TRBJ2-1, with 7 bases matching TRBD1. The CDR3 here is CAISEGQQYNEQFF. DNA of the CDR3: TGTGCCATTAGCGAGGGACAGCAGTACAATGAGCAGTTCTTC.